Each of the 16 T cell receptor beta chains below was sequenced from the same sample in a study of T cells in tumors after PD-1 blockade. Repertoires were generated with immunoSEQ multiplex PCR, while TCRdb's copy carries only in-frame clones and drops some. The sample yields 15,000 or so clones, roughly 80% seen once. The sequencing used PBMCs, collected after anti-PD-1 treatment. Source of these receptors: a human donor with basal cell carcinoma.

This clone occurred once. V usage is TRBV4-3 and J usage is TRBJ1-3; D not resolved. The CDR3 is 13 residues long. The germline CDR1 and CDR2 sequences are LGHNA and YSLEER. V was trimmed by 4 bases and J by 4 bases, leaving 8 bases between them. CDR3 sequence (DNA): TGCGCCAGCAGCCGACAAGCGGGAAACACCATATATTTT. This gives the protein CASSRQAGNTIYF.

The V and J genes are TRBV18 and TRBJ1-2; possibly TRBD1 for D (6 bases). The CDR3 extends over 15 amino acids. Germline CDR1 KGHSH, CDR2 LQKENI. The germline V and J ends were trimmed by 5 bases and 6 bases, with 19 bases remaining between them. CDR3 coding DNA: TGTGCCAGCTCAGCCTTCGGGCAGGGGCCCCATGGCTACACCTTC. It yields the protein CASSAFGQGPHGYTF.

V is TRBV3-1 (or the pseudogene TRBV3-2) and J is TRBJ2-3; TRBD1 matches at 10 bases. V trimming: 1 base; J trimming: 7 bases; junction bases outside the gene matches: 2. The CDR3 sequence is 14 residues long. Germline V gene lookup returns CDR1 LGHDT and CDR2 YNNKEL (reference sequence). The CDR3 bases are TGTGCCAGCAGCCAAGGGACAGGGGGTAATACGCAGTATTTT. It encodes CASSQGTGGNTQYF.

The rearrangement uses TRBV3-1 (or the pseudogene TRBV3-2) and TRBJ2-7, with TRBD2 matching 13 bases. CDR1 LGHDT and CDR2 YNNKEL come from the germline V gene (reference sequence). Trimming took 0 bases from V and 7 from J; bases not matched to a gene: 12. The CDR3 totals 18 residues. The CDR3: CASSQDQLLAGGSGEQYF. The DNA of the CDR3 is TGTGCCAGCAGCCAAGATCAGCTACTAGCGGGAGGGTCTGGAGAGCAGTACTTC.

The chain is built from TRBV4-1 and TRBJ1-1, with D possibly TRBD1 on 6 matching bases. V was cut by 4 bases and J by 6 bases, with 18 bases left in between. The CDR3 extends over 15 amino acids. Germline V gene data show CDR1 as MGHRA and CDR2 as YSYEKL. CDR3 residues: CASSRDDTGFAEAFF. For the CDR3, the DNA is TGCGCCAGCAGCCGCGACGACACAGGGTTCGCTGAAGCTTTCTTT.

V is TRBV19 and J is TRBJ2-2; 10 bases fit TRBD2. The CDR3 has 15 residues. The germline V gene encodes CDR1 LNHDA and CDR2 SQIVND (reference sequence). The J segment lost 0 bases and the V segment lost 5 bases, leaving 0 bases of the junction unmatched. The CDR3 sequence is CASSGLAANTGELFF. CDR3 DNA sequence: TGTGCCAGTAGTGGACTAGCGGCGAACACCGGGGAGCTGTTTTTT.

V usage is TRBV21-1 and J usage is TRBJ1-5; the table's D call, TRBD1, was not checked against the DNA. TRBV21-1 is designated a pseudogene. The CDR3 is 14 amino acids. This chain's CDR3 is CASSTFGQNQPQHF. The CDR3 DNA is TGTGCCAGCAGCACCTTCGGACAGAATCAGCCCCAGCATTTT.

The chain links TRBV6-1 to TRBJ1-6; the match to TRBD1 covers 7 bases. This CDR3 is built from 15 residues. From germline, CDR1 is MNHNS and CDR2 SASEGT. J gave up 9 bases and V 2 bases, and 7 bases lay outside the gene matches. CDR3 region: CASSESDYRGSPLHF. DNA of the CDR3: TGTGCCAGCAGTGAATCCGACTACAGGGGTTCACCCCTCCACTTT.

In DNA form, the CDR3 reads TGTGCCAGCAGCCCCCCGGGAGGCACCTACGAGCAGTACTTC. Amino acids: CASSPPGGTYEQYF. This chain connects TRBV7-2 to TRBJ2-7, with TRBD2 matching 7 bases. Trimming removed 5 bases from V and 2 bases from J; junction bases left unmatched: 6. Germline assignment: CDR1 SGHTA and CDR2 FQGNSA. The CDR3 length is 14 residues.

This rearrangement joins TRBV5-1 to TRBJ1-4; a possible D gene is TRBD1 (6 bases). The V gene lost 1 base and the J gene lost 1 base, with 8 bases spanning the gap. Germline V lookup: CDR1 SGHRS, CDR2 YFSETQ. The CDR3 has 15 amino acids. CDR3 nucleotide sequence: TGCGCCAGCAGCTTGACAGGGATAACTAATGAAAAACTGTTTTTT. It translates to CASSLTGITNEKLFF.

The chain is built from TRBV23-1 and TRBJ2-7; D unclear. TRBV23-1 counts as an open reading frame of uncertain function. The ends were cut back, 3 bases at V and 5 bases at J, with 11 bases in the middle. The length of the CDR3 is 13 residues. CDR3 bases: TGCGCCAGCAGTCACAAAATAAAGGACGAGCAGTACTTC. It is translated as CASSHKIKDEQYF.

The rearrangement joins TRBV6-6 to TRBJ1-2; possibly TRBD1 for D (5 bases). The germline V gene has CDR1 MNHNY and CDR2 SVGAGI (reference sequence). Between the trimmed V and J ends, which lost 5 bases and 0 bases, there was a span of 10 bases. CDR3 size: 14 residues. CDR3 sequence: CASSPVGANYGYTF. The CDR3 DNA reads TGTGCCAGCAGTCCGGTGGGGGCTAACTATGGCTACACCTTC.

The V and J genes are TRBV7-9 and TRBJ2-7; 10 bases line up with TRBD2. Germline CDR1 and CDR2: SEHNR and FQNEAQ (reference sequence). The CDR3 consists of 16 residues. V shed 6 bases, J shed 2 bases, and the junction held 10 bases outside the gene matches. CDR3 nucleotide sequence: TGTGCCAGCAGACAATCCGGGACTAGCGTTGCCTACGAGCAGTACTTC. Its protein product is CASRQSGTSVAYEQYF.

This clone was seen a single time. The V and J genes are TRBV4-1 and TRBJ2-1; 7 positions agree with TRBD2. The CDR3 loop spans 17 amino acids. Germline V CDR1 and CDR2: MGHRA, YSYEKL. The V and J ends lost 1 base and 0 bases, in that order; junction bases with no gene match: 6. The chain's CDR3 is CASSQAGSGPSYNEQFF. The CDR3 DNA sequence: TGCGCCAGCAGCCAAGCCGGTAGCGGGCCCTCCTACAATGAGCAGTTCTTC.

The chain has TRBV5-1 and TRBJ2-3, with 10 bases lining up with TRBD1. The CDR3 is made up of 15 amino acids. Germline CDR1 is SGHRS and CDR2 is YFSETQ. V shed 4 bases, J shed 4 bases, and the junction held 6 bases outside the gene matches. The CDR3 DNA reads TGCGCCAGCAGCGACCGGACAGGGGGTGCAGATACGCAGTATTTT. Its translation: CASSDRTGGADTQYF.

The rearrangement joins TRBV2 to TRBJ2-2, with D tentatively TRBD1 or TRBD2 (7 bases each). CDR3 size: 14 residues. In germline, CDR1 is SNHLY, CDR2 FYNNEI. Trimming shortened V by 8 bases and J by 2 bases, and 12 bases separated the two germline ends. CDR3 sequence reads: CASRGDSNTGELFF. CDR3 coding DNA: TGTGCCAGCCGGGGGGACAGCAACACCGGGGAGCTGTTTTTT.